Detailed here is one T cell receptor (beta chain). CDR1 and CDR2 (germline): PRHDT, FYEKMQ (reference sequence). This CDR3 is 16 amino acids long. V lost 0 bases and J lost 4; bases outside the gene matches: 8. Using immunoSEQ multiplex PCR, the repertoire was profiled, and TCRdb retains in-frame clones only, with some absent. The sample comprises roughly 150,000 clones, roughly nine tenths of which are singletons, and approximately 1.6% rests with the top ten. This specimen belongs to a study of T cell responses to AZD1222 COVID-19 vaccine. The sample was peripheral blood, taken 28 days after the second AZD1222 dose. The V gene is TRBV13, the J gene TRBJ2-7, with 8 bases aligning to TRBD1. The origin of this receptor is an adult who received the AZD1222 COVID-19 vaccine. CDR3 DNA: TGTGCCAGCAGCTTAGGCGGACAGGGTGGTCTGTACGAGCAGTACTTC. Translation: CASSLGGQGGLYEQYF.